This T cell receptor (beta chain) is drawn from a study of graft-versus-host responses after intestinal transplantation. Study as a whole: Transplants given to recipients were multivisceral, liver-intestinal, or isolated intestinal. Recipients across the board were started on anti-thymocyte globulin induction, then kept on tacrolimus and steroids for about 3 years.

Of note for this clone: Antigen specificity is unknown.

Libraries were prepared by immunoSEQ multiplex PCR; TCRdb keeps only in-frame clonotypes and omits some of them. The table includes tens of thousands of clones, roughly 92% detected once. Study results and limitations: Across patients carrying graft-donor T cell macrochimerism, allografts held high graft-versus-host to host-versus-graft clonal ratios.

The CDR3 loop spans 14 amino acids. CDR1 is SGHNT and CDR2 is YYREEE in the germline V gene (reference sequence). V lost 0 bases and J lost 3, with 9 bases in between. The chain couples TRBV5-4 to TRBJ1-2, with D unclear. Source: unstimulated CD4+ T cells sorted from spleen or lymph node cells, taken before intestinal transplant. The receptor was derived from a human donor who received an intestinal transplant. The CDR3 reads CASSLVGRYYGYTF. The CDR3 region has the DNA TGTGCCAGCAGCTTGGTGGGGAGATACTATGGCTACACCTTC.